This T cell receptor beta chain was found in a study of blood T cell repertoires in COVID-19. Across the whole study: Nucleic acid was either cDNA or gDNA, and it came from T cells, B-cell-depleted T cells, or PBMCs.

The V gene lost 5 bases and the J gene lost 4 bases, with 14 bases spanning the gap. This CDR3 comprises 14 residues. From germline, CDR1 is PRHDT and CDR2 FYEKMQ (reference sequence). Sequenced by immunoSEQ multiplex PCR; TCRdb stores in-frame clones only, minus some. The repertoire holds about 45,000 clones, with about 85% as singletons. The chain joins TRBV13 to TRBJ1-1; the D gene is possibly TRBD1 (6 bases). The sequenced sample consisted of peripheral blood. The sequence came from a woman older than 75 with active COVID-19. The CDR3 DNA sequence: TGTGCCAGCAGCGCCAGGGGTGGGATCACTGAAGCTTTCTTT. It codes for CASSARGGITEAFF.